This TCR beta chain was recorded in a study of shared clonotypes between healthy human individuals. Every subset had its genomic DNA shared out evenly among several immunoSEQ plates. The table came from immunoSEQ multiplex PCR; TCRdb's copy has only in-frame clones and leaves some out. This table holds a few million clones, just over 90% found once. This clone appeared once. The V end was cut by 1 base, the J end by 6 bases, with 10 bases between. Looked up from germline, CDR1 is SGHDN and CDR2 is FVKESK. The length of the CDR3 is 13 residues. Positively selected for CCR7, the CD45RO-negative cells used as naive CD8 cells excluded terminally differentiated effector memory CD45RA+ cells.

Material for sequencing was naive CD8+ T cells from PBMCs. The origin of this receptor is a man aged 18 to 29 in good health. Some clones in this sample may be carry-over from other donors' samples. V is TRBV14 and J is TRBJ2-7, with unresolved D. The CDR3 sequence is CASSQVISSEQYF. CDR3 DNA sequence: TGTGCCAGCAGCCAAGTCATTAGTTCCGAGCAGTACTTC. Complete variable domain (other parts from reference TRBV14 and TRBJ2-7): EAGVTQFPSHSVIEKGQTVTLRCDPISGHDNLYWYRRVMGKEIKFLLHFVKESKQDESGMPNNRFLAERTGGTYSTLKVQPAELEDSGVYFCASSQVISSEQYFGPGTRLTVT.